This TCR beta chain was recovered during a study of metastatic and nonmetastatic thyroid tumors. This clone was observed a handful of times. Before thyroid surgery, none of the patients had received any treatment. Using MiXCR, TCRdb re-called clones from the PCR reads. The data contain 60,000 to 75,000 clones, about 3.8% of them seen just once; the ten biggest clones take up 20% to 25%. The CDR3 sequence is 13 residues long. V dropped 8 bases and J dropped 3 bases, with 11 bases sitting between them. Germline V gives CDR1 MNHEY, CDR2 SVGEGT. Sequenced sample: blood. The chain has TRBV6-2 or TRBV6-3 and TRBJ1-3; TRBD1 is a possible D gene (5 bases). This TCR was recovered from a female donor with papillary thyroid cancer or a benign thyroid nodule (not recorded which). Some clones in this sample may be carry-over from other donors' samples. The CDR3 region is CASAQGIGNTIYF. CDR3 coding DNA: TGTGCCAGCGCCCAGGGTATTGGAAACACCATATATTTT.